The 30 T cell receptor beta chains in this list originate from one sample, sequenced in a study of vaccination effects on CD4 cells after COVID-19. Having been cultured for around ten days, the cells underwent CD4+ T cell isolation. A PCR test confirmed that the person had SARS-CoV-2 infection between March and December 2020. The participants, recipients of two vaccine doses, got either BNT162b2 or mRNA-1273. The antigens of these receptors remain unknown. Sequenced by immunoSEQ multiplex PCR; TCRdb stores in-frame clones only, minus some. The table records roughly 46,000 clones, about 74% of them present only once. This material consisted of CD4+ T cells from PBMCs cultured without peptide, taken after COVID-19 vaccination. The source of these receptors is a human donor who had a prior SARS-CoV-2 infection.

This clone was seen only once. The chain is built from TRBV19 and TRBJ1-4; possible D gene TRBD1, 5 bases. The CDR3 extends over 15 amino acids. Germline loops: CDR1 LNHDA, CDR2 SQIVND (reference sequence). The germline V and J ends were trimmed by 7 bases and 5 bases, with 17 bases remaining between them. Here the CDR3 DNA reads TGTGCCAGTAATACCGTCAGGGCCCCGAATGAAAAACTGTTTTTT. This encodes CASNTVRAPNEKLFF.

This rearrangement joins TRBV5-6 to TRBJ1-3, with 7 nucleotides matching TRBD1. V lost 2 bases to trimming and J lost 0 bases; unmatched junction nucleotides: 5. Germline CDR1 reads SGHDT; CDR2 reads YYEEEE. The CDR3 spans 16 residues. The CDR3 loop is CASSFRDRISGNTIYF. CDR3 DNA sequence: TGTGCCAGCAGCTTCCGGGACAGAATCTCTGGAAACACCATATATTTT.

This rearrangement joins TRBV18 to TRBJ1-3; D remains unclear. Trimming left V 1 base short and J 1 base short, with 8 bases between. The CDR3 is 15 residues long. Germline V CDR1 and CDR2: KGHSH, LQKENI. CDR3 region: CASSPQIPSGNTIYF. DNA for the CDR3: TGTGCCAGCTCACCACAAATCCCTTCTGGAAACACCATATATTTT.

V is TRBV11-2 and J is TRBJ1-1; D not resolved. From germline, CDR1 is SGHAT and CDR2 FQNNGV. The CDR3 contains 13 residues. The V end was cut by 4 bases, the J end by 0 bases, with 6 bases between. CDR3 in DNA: TGTGCCAGCAGCTGGCAGCTGAACACTGAAGCTTTCTTT. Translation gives CASSWQLNTEAFF.

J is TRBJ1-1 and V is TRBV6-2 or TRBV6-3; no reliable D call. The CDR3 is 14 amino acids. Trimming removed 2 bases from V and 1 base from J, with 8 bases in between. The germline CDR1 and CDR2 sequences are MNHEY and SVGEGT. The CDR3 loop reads CASSYTVQNTEAFF. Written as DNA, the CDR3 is TGTGCCAGCAGTTACACCGTCCAGAACACTGAAGCTTTCTTT.

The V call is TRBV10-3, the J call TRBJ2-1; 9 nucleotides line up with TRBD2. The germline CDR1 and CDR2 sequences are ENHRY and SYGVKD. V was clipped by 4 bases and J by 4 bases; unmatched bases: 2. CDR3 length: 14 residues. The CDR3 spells CAISVTSGYNEQFF. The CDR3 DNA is TGTGCCATCAGTGTGACTAGCGGTTACAATGAGCAGTTCTTC.

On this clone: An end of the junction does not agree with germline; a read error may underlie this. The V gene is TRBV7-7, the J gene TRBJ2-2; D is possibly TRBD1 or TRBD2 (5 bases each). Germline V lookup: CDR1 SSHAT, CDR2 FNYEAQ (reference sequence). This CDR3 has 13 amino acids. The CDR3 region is CASSLWGTGELFF. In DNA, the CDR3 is TGTGCTAGCAGCTTGTGGGGGACCGGGGAGCTGTTTTTT.

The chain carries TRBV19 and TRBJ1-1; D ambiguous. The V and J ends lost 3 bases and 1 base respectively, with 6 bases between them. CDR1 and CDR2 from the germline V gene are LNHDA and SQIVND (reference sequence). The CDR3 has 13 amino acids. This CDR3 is CASSILPNTEAFF. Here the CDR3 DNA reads TGTGCCAGTAGTATTCTGCCGAACACTGAAGCTTTCTTT.

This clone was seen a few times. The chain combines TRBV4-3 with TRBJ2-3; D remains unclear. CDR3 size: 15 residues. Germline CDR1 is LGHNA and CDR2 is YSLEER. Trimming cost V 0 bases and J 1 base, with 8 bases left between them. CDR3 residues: CASSQDPAGTDTQYF. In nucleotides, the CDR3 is TGCGCCAGCAGCCAAGATCCGGCAGGCACAGATACGCAGTATTTT.

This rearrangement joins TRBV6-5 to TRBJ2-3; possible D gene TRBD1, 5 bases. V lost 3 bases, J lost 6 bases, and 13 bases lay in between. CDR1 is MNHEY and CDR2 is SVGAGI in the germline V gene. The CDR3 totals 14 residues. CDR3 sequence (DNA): TGTGCCAGCAGTTATTGGAGTGGGGCGGATACGCAGTATTTT. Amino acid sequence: CASSYWSGADTQYF.

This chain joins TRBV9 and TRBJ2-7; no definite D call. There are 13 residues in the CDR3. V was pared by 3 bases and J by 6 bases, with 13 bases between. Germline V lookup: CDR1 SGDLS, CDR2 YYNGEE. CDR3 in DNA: TGTGCCAGCAGCGAGGACCCCAAGTCCGAGCAGTACTTC. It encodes CASSEDPKSEQYF. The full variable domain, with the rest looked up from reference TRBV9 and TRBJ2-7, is DSGVTQTPKHLITATGQRVTLRCSPRSGDLSVYWYQQSLDQGLQFLIQYYNGEERAKGNILERFSAQQFPDLHSELNLSSLELGDSALYFCASSEDPKSEQYFGPGTRLTVT.

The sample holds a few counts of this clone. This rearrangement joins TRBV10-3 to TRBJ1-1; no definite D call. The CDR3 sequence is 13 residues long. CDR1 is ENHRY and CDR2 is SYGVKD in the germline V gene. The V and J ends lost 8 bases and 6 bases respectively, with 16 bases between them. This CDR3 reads CAIGGSGRAEAFF. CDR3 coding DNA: TGTGCCATCGGAGGGAGCGGGCGCGCTGAAGCTTTCTTT.

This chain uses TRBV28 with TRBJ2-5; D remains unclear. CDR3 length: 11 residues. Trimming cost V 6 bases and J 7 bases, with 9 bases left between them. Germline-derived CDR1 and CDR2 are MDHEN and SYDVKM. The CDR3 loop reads CASRGWGTQYF. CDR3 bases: TGTGCCAGCAGGGGGTGGGGGACCCAGTACTTC.

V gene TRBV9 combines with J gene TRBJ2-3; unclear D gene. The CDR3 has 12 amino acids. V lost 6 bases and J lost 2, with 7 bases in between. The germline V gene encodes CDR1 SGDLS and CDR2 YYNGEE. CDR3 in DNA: TGTGCCAGCAATACGGCCACAGATACGCAGTATTTT. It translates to CASNTATDTQYF.

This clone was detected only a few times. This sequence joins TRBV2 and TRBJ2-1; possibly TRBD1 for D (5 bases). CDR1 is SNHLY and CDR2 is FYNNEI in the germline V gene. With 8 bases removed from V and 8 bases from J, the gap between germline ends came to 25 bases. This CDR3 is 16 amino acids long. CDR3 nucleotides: TGTGCCAGCCAACACGAACAGGTCGCAGGAGTCGATGAGCAGTTCTTC. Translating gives CASQHEQVAGVDEQFF.

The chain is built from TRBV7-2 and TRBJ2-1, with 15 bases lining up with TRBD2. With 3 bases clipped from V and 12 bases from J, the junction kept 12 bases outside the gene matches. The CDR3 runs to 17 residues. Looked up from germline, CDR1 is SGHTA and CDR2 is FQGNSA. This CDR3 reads CASSFPGLAGGQQWQFF. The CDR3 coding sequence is TGTGCCAGCAGCTTCCCGGGACTAGCGGGAGGACAACAGTGGCAGTTCTTC. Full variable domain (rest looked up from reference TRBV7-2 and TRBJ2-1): GAGVSQSPSNKVTEKGKDVELRCDPISGHTALYWYRQSLGQGLEFLIYFQGNSAPDKSGLPSDRFSAERTGGSVSTLTIQRTQQEDSAVYLCASSFPGLAGGQQWQFFGPGTRLTVL.

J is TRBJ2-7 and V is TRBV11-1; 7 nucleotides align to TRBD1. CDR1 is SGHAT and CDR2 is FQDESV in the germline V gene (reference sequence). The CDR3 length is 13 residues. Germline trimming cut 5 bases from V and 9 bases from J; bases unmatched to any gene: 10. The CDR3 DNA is TGTGCCAGCAGCAACAGACAGGGACGGGTGCAGTACTTC. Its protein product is CASSNRQGRVQYF. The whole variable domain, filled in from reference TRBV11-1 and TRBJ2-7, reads EAEVAQSPRYKITEKSQAVAFWCDPISGHATLYWYRQILGQGPELLVQFQDESVVDDSQLPKDRFSAERLKGVDSTLKIQPAELGDSAMYLCASSNRQGRVQYFGPGTRLTVT.

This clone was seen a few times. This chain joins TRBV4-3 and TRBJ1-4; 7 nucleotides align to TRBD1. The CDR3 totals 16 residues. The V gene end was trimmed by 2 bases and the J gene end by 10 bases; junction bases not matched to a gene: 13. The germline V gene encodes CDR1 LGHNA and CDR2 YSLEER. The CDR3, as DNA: TGCGCCAGCAGCCAAATCTCCTACAGGGGTCCTAGAAAACTGTTTTTT. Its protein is CASSQISYRGPRKLFF.

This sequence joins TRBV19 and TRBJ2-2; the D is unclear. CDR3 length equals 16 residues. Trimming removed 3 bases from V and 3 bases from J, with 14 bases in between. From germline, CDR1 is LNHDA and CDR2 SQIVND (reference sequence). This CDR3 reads CASSILVPGDTGELFF. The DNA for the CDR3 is TGTGCCAGTAGTATTTTGGTCCCCGGTGACACCGGGGAGCTGTTTTTT. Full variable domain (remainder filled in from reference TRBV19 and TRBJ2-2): DGGITQSPKYLFRKEGQNVTLSCEQNLNHDAMYWYRQDPGQGLRLIYYSQIVNDFQKGDIAEGYSVSREKKESFPLTVTSAQKNPTAFYLCASSILVPGDTGELFFGEGSRLTVL.

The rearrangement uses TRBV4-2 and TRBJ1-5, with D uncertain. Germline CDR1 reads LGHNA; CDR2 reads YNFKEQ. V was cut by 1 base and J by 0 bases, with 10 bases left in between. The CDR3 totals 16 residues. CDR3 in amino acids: CASSQVGGYSNQPQHF. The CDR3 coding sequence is TGTGCCAGCAGCCAAGTAGGCGGGTATAGCAATCAGCCCCAGCATTTT.

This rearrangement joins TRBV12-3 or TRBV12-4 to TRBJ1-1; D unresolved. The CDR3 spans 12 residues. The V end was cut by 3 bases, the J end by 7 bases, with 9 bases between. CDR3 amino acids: CASSFGEGEAFF. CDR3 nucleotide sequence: TGTGCCAGCAGTTTCGGGGAGGGTGAAGCTTTCTTT.

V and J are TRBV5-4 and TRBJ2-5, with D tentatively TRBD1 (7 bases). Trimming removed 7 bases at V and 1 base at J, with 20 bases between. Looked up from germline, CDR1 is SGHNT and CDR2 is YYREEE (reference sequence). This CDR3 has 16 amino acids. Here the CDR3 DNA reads TGTGCCAGCGATAGACGCGGGACAGAAATCCAAGAGACCCAGTACTTC. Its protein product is CASDRRGTEIQETQYF.

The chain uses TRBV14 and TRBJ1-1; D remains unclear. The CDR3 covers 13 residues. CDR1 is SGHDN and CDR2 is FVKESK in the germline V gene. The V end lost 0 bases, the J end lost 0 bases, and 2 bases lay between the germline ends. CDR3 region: CASSQDLNTEAFF. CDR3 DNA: TGTGCCAGCAGCCAAGATCTGAACACTGAAGCTTTCTTT.

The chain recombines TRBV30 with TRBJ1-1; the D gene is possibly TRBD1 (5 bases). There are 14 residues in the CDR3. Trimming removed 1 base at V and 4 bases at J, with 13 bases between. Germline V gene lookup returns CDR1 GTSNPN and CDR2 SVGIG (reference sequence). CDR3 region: CAWSEAGISTEAFF. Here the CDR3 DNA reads TGTGCCTGGAGTGAGGCAGGGATTAGCACTGAAGCTTTCTTT.

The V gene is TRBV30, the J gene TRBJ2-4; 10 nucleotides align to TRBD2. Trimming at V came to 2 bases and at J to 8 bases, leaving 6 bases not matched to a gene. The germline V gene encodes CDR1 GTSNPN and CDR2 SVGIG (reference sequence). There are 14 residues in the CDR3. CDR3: CAWSISGGIDIQYF. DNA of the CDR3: TGTGCCTGGAGTATTAGCGGGGGGATTGACATTCAGTACTTC.

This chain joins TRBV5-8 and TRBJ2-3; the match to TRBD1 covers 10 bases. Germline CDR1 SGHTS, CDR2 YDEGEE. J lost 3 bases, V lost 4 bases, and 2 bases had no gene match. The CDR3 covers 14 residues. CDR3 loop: CASSEDRGTDTQYF. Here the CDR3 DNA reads TGTGCCAGCAGCGAGGACAGGGGGACAGATACGCAGTATTTT. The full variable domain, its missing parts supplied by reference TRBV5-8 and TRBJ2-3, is EAGVTQSPTHLIKTRGQQATLRCSPISGHTSVYWYQQALGLGLQFLLWYDEGEERNRGNFPPRFSGRQFPNYSSELNVNALELEDSALYLCASSEDRGTDTQYFGPGTRLTVL.

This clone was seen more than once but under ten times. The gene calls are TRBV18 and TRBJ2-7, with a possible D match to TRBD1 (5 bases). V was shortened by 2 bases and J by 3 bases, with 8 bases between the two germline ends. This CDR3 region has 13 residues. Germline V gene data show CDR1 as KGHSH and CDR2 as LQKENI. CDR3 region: CASSPAGNYEQYF. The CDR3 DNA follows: TGTGCCAGCTCACCAGCAGGGAACTACGAGCAGTACTTC.

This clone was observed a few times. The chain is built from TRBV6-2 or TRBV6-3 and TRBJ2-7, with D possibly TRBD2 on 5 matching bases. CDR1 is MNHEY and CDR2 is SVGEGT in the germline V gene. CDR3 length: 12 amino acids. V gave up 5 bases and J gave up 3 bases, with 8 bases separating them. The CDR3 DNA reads TGTGCCAGCAGTACTAGAGGCTACGAGCAGTACTTC. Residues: CASSTRGYEQYF.

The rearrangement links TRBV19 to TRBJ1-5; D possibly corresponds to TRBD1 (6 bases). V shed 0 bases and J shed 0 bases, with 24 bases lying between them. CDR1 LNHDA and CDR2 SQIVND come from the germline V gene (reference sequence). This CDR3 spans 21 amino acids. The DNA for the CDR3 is TGTGCCAGTAGTATAGATATTTGGTTCAGGACAGATACCTATAGCAATCAGCCCCAGCATTTT. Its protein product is CASSIDIWFRTDTYSNQPQHF.

The CDR3: CASSPGTGGYQETQYF. The CDR3 nucleotides read TGCGCCAGCAGCCCGGGGACAGGGGGCTACCAAGAGACCCAGTACTTC. The chain links TRBV5-1 to TRBJ2-5; 12 bases fit TRBD1. V gave up 4 bases and J gave up 0 bases; unmatched junction bases: 4. CDR3 length: 16 residues. From germline, CDR1 is SGHRS and CDR2 YFSETQ.